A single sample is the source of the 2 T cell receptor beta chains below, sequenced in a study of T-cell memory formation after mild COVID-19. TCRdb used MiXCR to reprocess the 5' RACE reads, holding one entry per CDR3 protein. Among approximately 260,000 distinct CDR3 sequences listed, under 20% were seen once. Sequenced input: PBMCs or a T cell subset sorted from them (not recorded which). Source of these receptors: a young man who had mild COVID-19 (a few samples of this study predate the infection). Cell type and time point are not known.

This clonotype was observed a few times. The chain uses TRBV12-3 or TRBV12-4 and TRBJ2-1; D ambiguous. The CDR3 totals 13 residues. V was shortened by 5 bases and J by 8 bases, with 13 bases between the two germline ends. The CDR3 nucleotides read TGTGCCAGCAGTCCCCCGGGCTTCGATGAGCAGTTCTTC. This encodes CASSPPGFDEQFF.

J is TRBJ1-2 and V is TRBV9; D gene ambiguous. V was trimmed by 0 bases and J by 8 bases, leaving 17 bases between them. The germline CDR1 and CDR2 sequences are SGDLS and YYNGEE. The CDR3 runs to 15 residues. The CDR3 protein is CASSVAPRWAQGYTF. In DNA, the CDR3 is TGTGCCAGCAGCGTAGCGCCTCGGTGGGCACAAGGCTACACCTTC.